Each of the 19 T cell receptor beta chains below was sequenced from the same sample in a study of T cell clusters in autoimmune cytopenias. TRB was amplified from approximately 230 ng of peripheral blood genomic DNA per sample. TRB rearrangements were amplified by touch-down multiplex PCR with mixed TRB-A/B primers. TCRdb re-called the multiplex PCR reads and catalogs CDR3 proteins one per entry, DNA excluded. The sample is made up of 2,000 or so distinct CDR3 sequences, and the top ten hold about 50% of it. The source material was peripheral blood. These receptors originate from a human donor with an autoimmune cytopenia or autoimmune hepatitis (not recorded which).

This clonotype is called medium-sized based on its frequency. The chain combines TRBV10-3 with TRBJ1-2; the TCRdb call, TRBD1, lacks DNA for checking. Per the germline V gene, CDR1 is ENHRY and CDR2 is SYGVKD. This CDR3 has 16 residues. CDR3: CAISEPGQEYNYGYTF.

The gene calls are TRBV20-1 and TRBJ1-6; TCRdb names TRBD1, which stays unverified in the absence of DNA. The CDR3 length is 14 residues. The germline CDR1 and CDR2 sequences are DFQATT and SNEGSKA (reference sequence). This CDR3 reads CSARDRTGFSPLHF.

This clonotype ranks as medium-sized in terms of frequency. The V call is TRBV29-1, the J call TRBJ1-2; TCRdb's D call, TRBD1, is unchecked because there is no DNA. This CDR3 contains 13 residues. The germline V gene encodes CDR1 SQVTM and CDR2 ANQGSEA. CDR3 region: CSVEPGLNYGYTF.

Its frequency marks this clonotype as medium-sized (0.01 to 0.1%). This chain links TRBV6-1 with TRBJ1-5. The CDR3 is 15 residues long. In germline, CDR1 is MNHNS, CDR2 SASEGT. The CDR3 reads CASSWAGAPPQPQHF.

In terms of frequency, this clonotype is medium-sized (0.01 to 0.1%). The J gene is TRBJ2-7, the V gene TRBV19; the TCRdb call, TRBD1, lacks DNA for checking. This CDR3 has 14 amino acids. CDR1 LNHDA and CDR2 SQIVND come from the germline V gene (reference sequence). The CDR3 reads CASSISGLTYEQYF.

This clonotype ranks as medium-sized in terms of frequency. V is TRBV6-5 and J is TRBJ1-2; TCRdb selects TRBD1, and the lack of DNA leaves this call unchecked. This CDR3 spans 14 amino acids. Germline lookup yields CDR1 MNHEY and CDR2 SVGAGI. The CDR3: CASSLQGGGNGYTF.

V is TRBV11-2 and J is TRBJ2-7. From germline, CDR1 is SGHAT and CDR2 FQNNGV. There are 16 residues in the CDR3. CDR3 region: CASSSLWKSTSYEQYF.

This clonotype is medium-sized by frequency. The rearrangement uses TRBV19 and TRBJ2-7; the TCRdb D gene call, TRBD1, has no DNA to confirm it. CDR3 length equals 12 residues. CDR1 LNHDA and CDR2 SQIVND come from the germline V gene (reference sequence). The CDR3 protein is CATGTGGYEQYF.

This rearrangement joins TRBV28 to TRBJ1-6; TCRdb indicates TRBD1, and absent DNA this call remains unverified. The CDR3 contains 15 residues. Germline CDR1 is MDHEN and CDR2 is SYDVKM. This CDR3 is CASNGGHPYNSPLHF.

This rearrangement joins TRBV6-5 to TRBJ2-1; without DNA, the TCRdb call of TRBD1 cannot be checked. CDR3 length equals 14 residues. Germline loops: CDR1 MNHEY, CDR2 SVGAGI. The CDR3 here is CASSTVQGYNEQFF.

By frequency, this clonotype registers medium-sized. The chain is built from TRBV6-1 and TRBJ2-5; TCRdb picks TRBD1, but there is no DNA to check that call. Per the germline V gene, CDR1 is MNHNS and CDR2 is SASEGT. The CDR3 loop spans 13 amino acids. This CDR3 reads CASIPGGQETQYF.

According to its frequency, this clonotype is large. The chain combines TRBV19 with TRBJ2-1; absent DNA, TCRdb's TRBD2 call cannot be checked. This CDR3 spans 13 amino acids. Germline CDR1 LNHDA, CDR2 SQIVND (reference sequence). CDR3 in amino acids: CASGTSGNNEQFF.

This sequence joins TRBV5-1 and TRBJ1-6; TCRdb names TRBD1, which stays unverified in the absence of DNA. This CDR3 is built from 15 residues. CDR1 and CDR2 from the germline V gene are SGHRS and YFSETQ. CDR3 residues: CASRTAGTTNSPLHF. The complete variable domain, with remaining parts taken from reference TRBV5-1 and TRBJ1-6, reads KAGVTQTPRYLIKTRGQQVTLSCSPISGHRSVSWYQQTPGQGLQFLFEYFSETQRNKGNFPGRFSGRQFSNSRSEMNVSTLELGDSALYLCASRTAGTTNSPLHFGNGTRLTVT.

This clonotype is deemed medium-sized by its frequency. The gene calls are TRBV5-6 and TRBJ1-2. This CDR3 contains 14 residues. Germline V gene sequence: CDR1 SGHDT, CDR2 YYEEEE. The CDR3 loop reads CASSLFSGGHGYTF.

By frequency, this clonotype is medium-sized (0.01 to 0.1%). This rearrangement joins TRBV27 to TRBJ2-1; TCRdb lists TRBD2, though no DNA is available to test this call. There are 15 residues in the CDR3. Germline-derived CDR1 and CDR2 are MNHEY and SMNVEV (reference sequence). The chain's CDR3 is CASSGLADLYNEQFF.

The chain is built from TRBV5-1 and TRBJ2-5; TCRdb picks TRBD1, but there is no DNA to check that call. Germline CDR1 and CDR2: SGHRS and YFSETQ. CDR3 length: 14 amino acids. CDR3: CASSLQGSSETQYF.

In terms of frequency, this clonotype is medium-sized (0.01 to 0.1%). The CDR3 is CASSAGTSGSSYNEQFF. V gene TRBV19 combines with J gene TRBJ2-1; the D call from TCRdb, TRBD2, cannot be confirmed without DNA. CDR3 length: 17 residues. CDR1 LNHDA and CDR2 SQIVND come from the germline V gene (reference sequence).

This clonotype is medium-sized by frequency. This sequence joins TRBV12-3 or TRBV12-4 and TRBJ2-7. This CDR3 is built from 14 residues. The CDR3 spells CASSLEGRSYEQYF.

This clonotype is deemed medium-sized by its frequency. V usage is TRBV6-2 or TRBV6-3 and J usage is TRBJ2-6; TCRdb lists TRBD1, though no DNA is available to test this call. CDR3 length equals 16 residues. Germline-derived CDR1 and CDR2 are MNHEY and SVGEGT. CDR3 amino acids: CASRGHLSSGANVLTF.